The T cell receptor (beta chain) described here comes from a study of OX40 agonist ivuxolimab in advanced cancers. About the research overall: A male proportion of just over 80% was recorded, with mean age roughly 62 years and range about 20 to 79.

With respect to this clone: What it binds is unknown.

The CDR3 spans 14 residues. General study findings and limits: Both CD4+ and CD8+ T cell populations in blood had undergone clonal expansion by week 6 at 0.1 to 3.0 mg/kg. Near-lowest levels of clonal expansion characterized partial responders at 0.1-3.0 mg/kg.

Produced via immunoSEQ multiplex PCR; TCRdb's table is partial and in-frame only. The sample lists tens of thousands of clones, under 95% occurring once. Source: CD4+ or CD8+ T cells sorted from blood, taken in a trial of the OX40 agonist ivuxolimab. The clonotype comes from an adult with an advanced solid tumor such as melanoma, head and neck, liver or kidney cancer. The rearrangement links TRBV21-1 to TRBJ1-2; TRBD1, the D gene given by the table, was not confirmed from the DNA. TRBV21-1 is a pseudogene. The DNA for the CDR3 is TGTGCCAGCAGCAATTACCAACAGATCTATGGCTACACCTTC. Translation gives CASSNYQQIYGYTF.